Listed below are T cell receptor beta chains from one sample, sequenced in a study of T cell responses to AZD1222 COVID-19 vaccine. Sequencing used immunoSEQ multiplex PCR; TCRdb keeps in-frame clones, though not all of them. The table includes 100,000 to 150,000 clones, more than 75% detected once. Sequencing was performed on peripheral blood, taken on day 0 of AZD1222 vaccination. Receptors were obtained from an adult in good health. CDR3s include the opening cysteine and the closing phenylalanine or tryptophan. The D gene is left open where the match is weak. Expanded clones are given a class, and other clones once, few, many or no size at all.

length | J | size | V | D | DNA | CDR3
15 | TRBJ2-7 | . | TRBV7-2 | TRBD2 | TGTGCCAGCAGCATTAGCGGGGGAAACTCCTACGAGCAGTACTTC | CASSISGGNSYEQYF
16 | TRBJ1-1 | once | TRBV5-1 | . | TGCGCCAGCAGCTTGAGGTTTTTGGGGGGGAACACTGAAGCTTTCTTT | CASSLRFLGGNTEAFF
15 | TRBJ2-1 | . | TRBV5-6 | . | TGTGCCAGCAGCTTGGTGAGGGATGGCCACAATGAGCAGTTCTTC | CASSLVRDGHNEQFF
12 | TRBJ2-7 | once | TRBV30 | . | TGTGCCTGGAGAGGTAGCTCCTACGAGCAGTACTTC | CAWRGSSYEQYF
14 | TRBJ1-6 | once | TRBV7-2 | . | TGTGCCAGCAGCCCCTATGGGGGGAATTCACCCCTCCACTTT | CASSPYGGNSPLHF
14 | TRBJ1-1 | few | TRBV2 | . | TGTGCCAGCAGTGCGTACAGGGTAAACACTGAAGCTTTCTTT | CASSAYRVNTEAFF
16 | TRBJ2-5 | . | TRBV5-1 | . | TGCGCCAGCAGCTTGAAAGGGGACGGTTATGAAGAGACCCAGTACTTC | CASSLKGDGYEETQYF
14 | TRBJ1-6 | once | TRBV28 | . | TGTGCCAGCAGTCTCGGACTGGATAATTCACCCCTCCACTTT | CASSLGLDNSPLHF
13 | TRBJ2-7 | . | TRBV5-4 | . | TGTGCCAGCAGCTCACTGACAAGCCCAAAGCAGTACTTC | CASSSLTSPKQYF
13 | TRBJ2-2 | . | TRBV7-9 | TRBD1 | TGTGCCAGCAGGCCGACAGGGTCCGGGGAGCTGTTTTTT | CASRPTGSGELFF
11 | TRBJ1-1 | . | TRBV24-1 | . | TGTGCCACCAGTGAGGGCAGTGAAGCTTTCTTT | CATSEGSEAFF
15 | TRBJ2-7 | . | TRBV5-8 | TRBD1 | TGTGCCAGCATGCCCAGACAGGGGTTTTTCTACGAGCAGTACTTC | CASMPRQGFFYEQYF
14 | TRBJ2-1 | . | TRBV19 | . | TGTGCCAGTAGCACTTCAGGTTTTCCCAATGAGCAGTTCTTC | CASSTSGFPNEQFF
16 | TRBJ2-7 | . | TRBV6-1 | TRBD1 | TGTGCCAGCAGTGAAAGTTGGGGACAGAATTCCTACGAGCAGTACTTC | CASSESWGQNSYEQYF
15 | TRBJ1-2 | . | TRBV28 | . | TGTGCCAGCAGTTTATGGCCAGGGGACGGGTTTGGCTACACCTTC | CASSLWPGDGFGYTF
17 | TRBJ2-2 | few | TRBV9 | . | TGTGCCAGCAGCCCGACTTCAGGGGGGGCGGGCACCGGGGAGCTGTTTTTT | CASSPTSGGAGTGELFF
11 | TRBJ1-1 | . | TRBV7-9 | . | TGTGCCAGCAGCTTAACAGTCGAAGCTTTCTTT | CASSLTVEAFF
16 | TRBJ1-2 | . | TRBV6-5 | TRBD1 | TGTGCCAGCAGTTACTCAGCCCTACAGGGGGGATATGGCTACACCTTC | CASSYSALQGGYGYTF
16 | TRBJ2-7 | . | TRBV30 | TRBD2 | TGTGCCTGGAGCCGGACTAGCGGGGGCCGAAACTACGAGCAGTACTTC | CAWSRTSGGRNYEQYF
11 | TRBJ2-3 | . | TRBV3-1/TRBV3-2 | . | TGTGCCAGCAGCCTAGCAGATACGCAGTATTTT | CASSLADTQYF
16 | TRBJ1-1 | once | TRBV6-2/TRBV6-3 | . | TGTGCCAGCAGTTACTTCCGGGAGAGTTGGGACACTGAAGCTTTCTTT | CASSYFRESWDTEAFF
15 | TRBJ2-7 | few | TRBV5-1 | . | TGCGCCAGTCGCCCACCGGAGGGAGCCAGCTACGAGCAGTACTTC | CASRPPEGASYEQYF
15 | TRBJ1-1 | . | TRBV2 | TRBD1 | TGTGCCAGCAGTGAAGCGGGGACAGGGGCGTATCCAGCTTTCTTT | CASSEAGTGAYPAFF
15 | TRBJ1-1 | . | TRBV27 | . | TGTGCCAGCAGTCCCGGGGCCATCGGGCCCCCTGAAGCTTTCTTT | CASSPGAIGPPEAFF
13 | TRBJ1-5 | . | TRBV6-5 | TRBD1 | TGTGCCAGCAGACCTACAAGGCAGGGGGCCTTGCATTTT | CASRPTRQGALHF
13 | TRBJ1-6 | . | TRBV29-1 | . | TGCAGCGTTCTCACAGGGTTGAATTCACCCCTCCACTTT | CSVLTGLNSPLHF
14 | TRBJ1-2 | . | TRBV5-6 | TRBD1 | TGTGCCAGCAGCTTAGGACAGGGAAACTATGGCTACACCTTC | CASSLGQGNYGYTF
14 | TRBJ1-2 | . | TRBV5-4 | . | TGTGCCAGCAGCATATGGACGGTTAACTATGGCTACACCTTC | CASSIWTVNYGYTF
15 | TRBJ1-3 | . | TRBV7-6 | . | TGTGCCAGCAGCTTAGTGGACAGAAGTGGAAACACCATATATTTT | CASSLVDRSGNTIYF
17 | TRBJ2-1 | . | TRBV13 | TRBD2 | TGTGCCAGCAGCTTAGAAGGGCTAGCGGGGGTAAACAATGAGCAGTTCTTC | CASSLEGLAGVNNEQFF
13 | TRBJ1-2 | . | TRBV19 | . | TGTGCCAGTAGTATTTACAGGGCCGAGATCGTTTACTTC | CASSIYRAEIVYF
16 | TRBJ2-3 | . | TRBV15 | . | TGTGCCACCAGCAGAGATCTTGGGACCGGAGCAGATACGCAGTATTTT | CATSRDLGTGADTQYF
11 | TRBJ2-1 | . | TRBV19 | . | TGTGCCAGTAGTGCCTACAATGAGCAGTTCTTC | CASSAYNEQFF
15 | TRBJ2-1 | . | TRBV9 | TRBD2 | TGTGCCAGCAGCGTAGTTCAAGCGGGGGGCAATGAGCAGTTCTTC | CASSVVQAGGNEQFF
16 | TRBJ2-2 | few | TRBV9 | TRBD1 | TGTGCCAGCAGCGTAGCAGGGGGCGCGTACTCCGGGGAGCTGTTTTTT | CASSVAGGAYSGELFF
13 | TRBJ1-4 | few | TRBV6-5 | . | TGTGCCAGCAGTTACGGTAGAGGTGAAAAACTGTTTTTT | CASSYGRGEKLFF
15 | TRBJ2-7 | . | TRBV6-4 | TRBD1 | TGTGCCAGCAGTGACCCCCCGGGACAGGGCTACGAGCAGTACTTC | CASSDPPGQGYEQYF
14 | TRBJ1-1 | . | TRBV6-5 | . | TGTGCCAGCAGTTACTCGGGCAGGGACGCTGAAGCTTTCTTT | CASSYSGRDAEAFF
15 | TRBJ1-1 | . | TRBV19 | . | TGTGCCAGTAGTTCTTCCCAGACCTCGAACACTGAAGCTTTCTTT | CASSSSQTSNTEAFF
16 | TRBJ1-2 | few | TRBV6-1 | . | TGTGCCAGCAGTGTCGGCAGGGTTTCGCTTAACTATGGCTACACCTTC | CASSVGRVSLNYGYTF
13 | TRBJ1-3 | . | TRBV12-3/TRBV12-4 | . | TGTGCCAGCAGCAGGGACTCTGGAAACACCATATATTTT | CASSRDSGNTIYF
15 | TRBJ2-1 | . | TRBV4-3 | TRBD2 | TGCGCCAGCAGCCAAGACTCTAGCGGGGGGTACGAGCAGTTCTTC | CASSQDSSGGYEQFF
15 | TRBJ1-2 | few | TRBV11-2 | . | TGTGCCAGCAGCTTACGGACAGAGGCCTATTATGGCTACACCTTC | CASSLRTEAYYGYTF
13 | TRBJ1-1 | . | TRBV11-3 | . | TGTGCCAGCAGCTACACTCCCGGGGGTGAAGCTTTCTTT | CASSYTPGGEAFF
15 | TRBJ2-5 | . | TRBV11-2 | TRBD1 | TGTGCCAGCGAAGCAGGGGGCTTTGCCCAAGAGACCCAGTACTTC | CASEAGGFAQETQYF
13 | TRBJ1-2 | . | TRBV21-1 | . | TGTGCCAGCAGCGCCTCAAGCAAGGATGGCTACACCTTC | CASSASSKDGYTF
14 | TRBJ1-6 | . | TRBV11-1 | . | TGTGCCAGCAGCCGGTCGGAGGGTGGATCACCCCTCCACTTT | CASSRSEGGSPLHF
13 | TRBJ1-2 | . | TRBV5-1 | . | TGCGCCAGCAGCTTGGACGGATCCTATGGCTACACCTTC | CASSLDGSYGYTF
13 | TRBJ1-6 | . | TRBV2 | . | TGTGCCAGCAGTAAAGAAATGGGAGGGGATTTCCACTTT | CASSKEMGGDFHF
14 | TRBJ1-1 | once | TRBV2 | . | TGTGCCAGCAGTGAGTGGCGGATGAACACTGAAGCTTTCTTT | CASSEWRMNTEAFF
16 | TRBJ2-1 | . | TRBV7-9 | . | TGTGCCAGCAGCTCTTTTCACCCCGGGACAATGAATGAGCAGTTCTTC | CASSSFHPGTMNEQFF
19 | TRBJ2-1 | . | TRBV23-1 | TRBD2 | TGCGCCAGCAGTCCCCGGCCCAGCGGGGGGCCCCTTTCCTACAATGAGCAGTTCTTC | CASSPRPSGGPLSYNEQFF
15 | TRBJ2-7 | many | TRBV19 | . | TGTGCCAGTAGTATAGATTATTACAGGGTCTACGAGCAGTACTTC | CASSIDYYRVYEQYF
10 | TRBJ2-2 | . | TRBV29-1 | . | TGCAGCGTTGATGTCGGGGAGCTGTTTTTT | CSVDVGELFF
14 | TRBJ1-5 | . | TRBV28 | . | TGTGCCAGCAGTTTAGTGGACGACAATCAGCCCCAGCATTTT | CASSLVDDNQPQHF
13 | TRBJ1-1 | . | TRBV10-1 | . | TGCGCCAGCAGCCGGAATATGAACACTGAAGCTTTCTTT | CASSRNMNTEAFF
16 | TRBJ1-4 | . | TRBV15 | . | TGTGCCACCAGCAGTGGCTCAGGCCTGGTGGGTGAAAAACTGTTTTTT | CATSSGSGLVGEKLFF
14 | TRBJ2-4 | . | TRBV7-2 | TRBD2 | TGTGCCAGCAGGTTAGCGGGCAGAGAAAACATTCAGTACTTC | CASRLAGRENIQYF
14 | TRBJ1-2 | . | TRBV5-1 | . | TGCGCCAGCAGCTTCAACGGGGGTGGCTATGGCTACACCTTC | CASSFNGGGYGYTF
14 | TRBJ1-1 | . | TRBV5-1 | . | TGCGCCAGCAGCTTGGATGTATTGAACACTGAAGCTTTCTTT | CASSLDVLNTEAFF